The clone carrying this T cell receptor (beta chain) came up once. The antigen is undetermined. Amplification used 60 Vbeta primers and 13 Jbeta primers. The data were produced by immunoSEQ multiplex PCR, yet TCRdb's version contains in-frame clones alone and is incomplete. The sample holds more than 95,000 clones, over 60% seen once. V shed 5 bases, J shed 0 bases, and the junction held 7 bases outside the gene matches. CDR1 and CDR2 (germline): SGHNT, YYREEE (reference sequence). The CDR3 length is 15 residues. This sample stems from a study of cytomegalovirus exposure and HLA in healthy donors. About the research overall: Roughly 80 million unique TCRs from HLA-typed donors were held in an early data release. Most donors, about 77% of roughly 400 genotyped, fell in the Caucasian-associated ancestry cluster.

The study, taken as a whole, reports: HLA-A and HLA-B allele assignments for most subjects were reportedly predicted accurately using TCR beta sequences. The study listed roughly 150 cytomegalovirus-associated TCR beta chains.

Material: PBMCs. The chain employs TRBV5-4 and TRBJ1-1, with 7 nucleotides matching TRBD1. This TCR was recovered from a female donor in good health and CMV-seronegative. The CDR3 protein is CASSTPGQMNTEAFF. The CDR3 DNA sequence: TGTGCCAGCAGTACCCCGGGACAGATGAACACTGAAGCTTTCTTT.